What follows describes a single T cell receptor (beta chain). One end of the junction does not line up with germline, which may come from a read error. The sample comes from a study of blood T cell repertoires in COVID-19. Study summary: The United States, Italy and Spain supplied acute and convalescent COVID-19 samples. The cDNA or gDNA used as material had been derived from T cells, B-cell-depleted T cells, or PBMCs.

Seattle researchers signed up patients amid active infection and tracked them longitudinally. Germline V gene sequence: CDR1 GTSNPN, CDR2 SVGIG (reference sequence). The CDR3 contains 13 residues. This table comes from immunoSEQ multiplex PCR, and its TCRdb copy is limited to in-frame clones, with some not included. The repertoire holds around 250,000 clones, with 85% to 90% as singletons. The gene calls are TRBV30 and TRBJ1-4; D call uncertain. This clonotype originated in a woman in her fifties or sixties with COVID-19, enrolled during active disease. The source material was peripheral blood. CDR3 amino acids: CAWRPPTNEKLFF. Here the CDR3 DNA reads TGTGCCTGGAGGCCACCAACAAATGAAAAACTGTTTTTT.